A single sample is the source of the 6 T cell receptor beta chains below, sequenced in a study of blood T cell repertoires in COVID-19. Clones were read by immunoSEQ multiplex PCR, and TCRdb kept only the in-frame ones, dropping some. The sample shows under 75,000 clones, just under 75% of them seen only once. Input material: peripheral blood. These receptors came from an older woman with COVID-19, enrolled during active disease.

The rearrangement uses TRBV4-1 and TRBJ1-2; 10 bases fit TRBD1. Per the germline V gene, CDR1 is MGHRA and CDR2 is YSYEKL. V was pared by 1 base and J by 0 bases, with 5 bases of the junction left unmatched. The CDR3 totals 17 residues. CDR3 coding DNA: TGCGCCAGCAGCCAAGGAGGGACAGGGGTGACTAACTATGGCTACACCTTC. It is translated as CASSQGGTGVTNYGYTF.

This clone turned up a few times. The chain joins TRBV6-5 to TRBJ2-3, with a weak D call TRBD2 (5 bases). Trimming removed 2 bases at V and 3 bases at J, with 9 bases between. CDR1 is MNHEY and CDR2 is SVGAGI in the germline V gene. The CDR3 totals 14 residues. The CDR3 coding sequence is TGTGCCAGCAGTTACAGGGAGCTTACAGATACGCAGTATTTT. This gives the protein CASSYRELTDTQYF.

This clone has a handful of counts. The chain recombines TRBV11-3 with TRBJ2-1; 8 bases map to TRBD2. CDR1 and CDR2 (germline): SGHNT, YENEEA. CDR3 length: 15 residues. V was clipped by 4 bases and J by 4 bases; unmatched bases: 6. CDR3 bases: TGTGCCAGCAGCTCAGACAGCGGGAGATACAATGAGCAGTTCTTC. Translated: CASSSDSGRYNEQFF.

This chain links TRBV5-6 with TRBJ1-6; weak D call: TRBD1 (5 bases). The CDR3 is 15 amino acids. V dropped 4 bases and J dropped 10 bases, with 18 bases sitting between them. The V gene's germline CDR1 is SGHDT and CDR2 YYEEEE. The CDR3, as DNA: TGTGCCAGCAGCCGGGAGCAGGGAGTTGGCTCACCCCTCCACTTT. Translated: CASSREQGVGSPLHF.

This clone appeared once. The J gene is TRBJ2-1, the V gene TRBV2, with 8 positions matching TRBD2. The V and J ends lost 2 bases and 5 bases, in that order; junction bases with no gene match: 8. Looked up from germline, CDR1 is SNHLY and CDR2 is FYNNEI. The CDR3 runs to 16 residues. CDR3 residues: CASSESGGVWDNEQFF. CDR3 DNA: TGTGCCAGCAGTGAATCCGGGGGGGTGTGGGACAATGAGCAGTTCTTC. Complete variable domain (other parts from reference TRBV2 and TRBJ2-1): EPEVTQTPSHQVTQMGQEVILRCVPISNHLYFYWYRQILGQKVEFLVSFYNNEISEKSEIFDDQFSVERPDGSNFTLKIRSTKLEDSAMYFCASSESGGVWDNEQFFGPGTRLTVL.

The J gene is TRBJ1-5, the V gene TRBV7-2, with D maybe TRBD1 (5 bases). The CDR3 is 14 amino acids. Trimming removed 1 base from V and 11 bases from J, with 15 bases in between. Germline V gives CDR1 SGHTA, CDR2 FQGNSA. As DNA, the CDR3 is TGTGCCAGCAGCTTAGGTGTGACAGTCTCTACCCAGCATTTT. It encodes CASSLGVTVSTQHF.